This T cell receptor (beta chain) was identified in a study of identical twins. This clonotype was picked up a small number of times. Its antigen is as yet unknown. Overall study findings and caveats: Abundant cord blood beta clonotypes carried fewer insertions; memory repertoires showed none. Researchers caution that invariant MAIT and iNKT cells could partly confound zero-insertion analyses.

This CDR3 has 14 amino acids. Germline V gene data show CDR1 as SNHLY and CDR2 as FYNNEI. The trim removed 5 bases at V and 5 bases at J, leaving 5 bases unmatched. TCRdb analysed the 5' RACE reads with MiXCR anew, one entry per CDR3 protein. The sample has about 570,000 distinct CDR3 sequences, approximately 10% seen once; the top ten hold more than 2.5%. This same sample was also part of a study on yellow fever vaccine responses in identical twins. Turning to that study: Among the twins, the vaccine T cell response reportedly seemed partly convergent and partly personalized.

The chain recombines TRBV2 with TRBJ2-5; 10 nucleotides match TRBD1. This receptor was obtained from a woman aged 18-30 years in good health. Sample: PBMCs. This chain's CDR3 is CASSSGQGVETQYF. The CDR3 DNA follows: TGTGCCAGCAGTTCCGGACAGGGGGTTGAGACCCAGTACTTC.